This T cell receptor (beta chain) derives from a study of blood T cell repertoires in COVID-19. Method: immunoSEQ multiplex PCR; TCRdb's copy keeps in-frame clones and lacks some. The repertoire consists of about 220,000 clones, with roughly 79% occurring once and the leading ten covering approximately 16%. Sequenced input: PBMCs or T cells enriched from blood (not recorded which). The receptor was isolated from a man aged 35-49 years who had recovered from COVID-19.

CDR3 region: CAWSAIVADTQYF. In nucleotides, the CDR3 is TGTGCCTGGAGTGCAATAGTTGCAGATACGCAGTATTTT. J is TRBJ2-3 and V is TRBV30; no firm D call. V was shortened by 1 base and J by 4 bases, with 9 bases between the two germline ends. CDR3 length equals 13 residues. The germline CDR1 and CDR2 sequences are GTSNPN and SVGIG (reference sequence).